The 4 T cell receptor beta chains presented below share a single source sample, sequenced in a study of blood T cell repertoires in COVID-19. Sequencing was performed with immunoSEQ multiplex PCR; in TCRdb, only in-frame clones are kept and a portion is missing. Altogether around 180,000 clones are present, 70% to 90% being singletons, with the ten largest covering around a sixth. The sample was peripheral blood. These receptors all come from a person aged 70 to 80 with COVID-19, enrolled during active disease.

The sample holds a few counts of this clone. The chain couples TRBV29-1 to TRBJ2-3; D perhaps matches TRBD2 (5 bases). Germline V gene lookup returns CDR1 SQVTM and CDR2 ANQGSEA. This CDR3 contains 16 residues. The V end lost 3 bases, the J end lost 4 bases, and 20 bases lay between the germline ends. DNA of the CDR3: TGCAGCGTTGAGAAAATGGACTCCTCGGCGCCAGATACGCAGTATTTT. Its translation: CSVEKMDSSAPDTQYF.

The chain links TRBV7-9 to TRBJ1-1, with a weak D call TRBD1 (5 bases). The V end lost 4 bases, the J end lost 8 bases, and 11 bases lay between the germline ends. The CDR3 contains 12 residues. In germline, CDR1 is SEHNR, CDR2 FQNEAQ (reference sequence). The CDR3 DNA sequence: TGTGCCAGCAGCTCGACAGTCCCCGAAGCTTTCTTT. It translates to CASSSTVPEAFF. Full variable domain (outside the CDR3, taken from reference TRBV7-9 and TRBJ1-1): DTGVSQNPRHKITKRGQNVTFRCDPISEHNRLYWYRQTLGQGPEFLTYFQNEAQLEKSRLLSDRFSAERPKGSFSTLEIQRTEQGDSAMYLCASSSTVPEAFFGQGTRLTVV.

The V gene is TRBV28, the J gene TRBJ2-7; TRBD1 agrees at 9 bases. Germline trimming cut 8 bases from V and 0 bases from J; bases unmatched to any gene: 5. The CDR3 has 14 amino acids. In germline, CDR1 is MDHEN, CDR2 SYDVKM. The CDR3 region is CASPGQGLSYEQYF. CDR3 in DNA: TGTGCCAGCCCGGGACAGGGTCTCTCCTACGAGCAGTACTTC.

This clone came up once. The chain couples TRBV28 to TRBJ2-6; D possibly corresponds to TRBD1 (6 bases). The CDR3 totals 17 residues. Germline V CDR1 and CDR2: MDHEN, SYDVKM. V was cut by 2 bases and J by 3 bases, with 14 bases left in between. The CDR3 reads CASSLPLGGGGANVLTF. For the CDR3, the DNA is TGTGCCAGCAGTTTACCTTTAGGGGGTGGTGGGGCCAACGTCCTGACTTTC.